Each of the 13 T cell receptor beta chains below was sequenced from the same sample in a study of response to subunit inactivated influenza vaccine. One entry per CDR3 protein results from TCRdb running MiXCR on the RT-PCR reads. The repertoire holds 600,000 to 700,000 distinct CDR3 sequences, about 14% seen once, with 7.6% in the top ten. The sample was PBMCs from blood, taken approximately 15 days before vaccination. The source is a man in his fifties who received an inactivated influenza vaccine.

The sample holds a few counts of this clonotype. The chain joins TRBV20-1 to TRBJ2-5, with 7 bases aligning to TRBD2. This CDR3 spans 19 amino acids. The J segment lost 0 bases and the V segment lost 0 bases, leaving 16 bases of the junction unmatched. CDR1 is DFQATT, CDR2 SNEGSKA, per germline (reference sequence). The CDR3 region is CSARDLGYWGGEYQETQYF. The CDR3 DNA follows: TGCAGTGCTAGAGATCTTGGGTATTGGGGGGGAGAGTACCAAGAGACCCAGTACTTC.

This clonotype occurred a few times. The chain recombines TRBV5-1 with TRBJ2-1; D gene uncertain. The V and J ends lost 0 bases and 6 bases respectively, with 16 bases between them. Germline lookup yields CDR1 SGHRS and CDR2 YFSETQ. This CDR3 is built from 16 residues. Written as DNA, the CDR3 is TGCGCCAGCAGCTTGGACGGCATTAGGCTAGGCAATGAGCAGTTCTTC. This sequence encodes CASSLDGIRLGNEQFF.

This clonotype was seen a handful of times. The chain employs TRBV6-1 and TRBJ1-1; D is unclear. Germline CDR1 is MNHNS and CDR2 is SASEGT. Trimming pared 6 bases from V and 2 bases from J, leaving 19 bases between. The length of the CDR3 is 16 residues. The CDR3 DNA reads as TGTGCCAGCAGAAAGGACGGGGTCACGTTCAACACTGAAGCTTTCTTT. Translating it yields CASRKDGVTFNTEAFF.

The chain employs TRBV7-2 and TRBJ1-5; possibly TRBD1 for D (6 bases). CDR1 is SGHTA, CDR2 FQGNSA, per germline. Trimming stripped 2 bases from V and 8 bases from J, with 10 bases between. The CDR3 runs to 13 residues. CDR3 nucleotides: TGTGCCAGCAGCTTAACAGGGCTTGAGCCCCAGCATTTT. This translates into CASSLTGLEPQHF.

V gene TRBV5-1 combines with J gene TRBJ2-2; TRBD2 agrees at 8 bases. Germline V CDR1 and CDR2: SGHRS, YFSETQ. The CDR3 totals 17 residues. After removal of 4 bases from V and 3 bases from J, the junction contained 11 bases not matched to a gene. This CDR3 is CASSRQQGRGDTGELFF. The CDR3 nucleotides are TGCGCCAGCAGCCGACAGCAAGGGCGGGGGGACACCGGGGAGCTGTTTTTT.

This clonotype was observed a handful of times. The chain carries TRBV5-1 and TRBJ2-5; a weak D match, TRBD1 (6 bases). Germline CDR1 SGHRS, CDR2 YFSETQ. V gave up 4 bases and J gave up 1 base, with 14 bases separating them. This CDR3 has 15 residues. The CDR3 DNA reads TGCGCCAGCAGCCCAGGGACACGGAGCCAAGAGACCCAGTACTTC. Protein product: CASSPGTRSQETQYF. The complete variable domain, with remaining parts taken from reference TRBV5-1 and TRBJ2-5, reads KAGVTQTPRYLIKTRGQQVTLSCSPISGHRSVSWYQQTPGQGLQFLFEYFSETQRNKGNFPGRFSGRQFSNSRSEMNVSTLELGDSALYLCASSPGTRSQETQYFGPGTRLLVL.

This clonotype was seen repeatedly, ten times or more. The V gene is TRBV28, the J gene TRBJ2-7; D is perhaps TRBD1 (5 bases). CDR3 length equals 15 residues. Germline V gene lookup returns CDR1 MDHEN and CDR2 SYDVKM. Trimming took 5 bases from V and 2 from J, leaving 16 bases between them. CDR3 protein: CASSTQGDGPYEQYF. The CDR3 region has the DNA TGTGCCAGCAGTACCCAGGGTGACGGCCCCTACGAGCAGTACTTC.

In its sample, this clonotype was seen a few times. CDR3 in DNA: TGCGCCAGCAGCCAACTCCGGGACTTACGGACCCATACGCAGTATTTT. Encoded protein: CASSQLRDLRTHTQYF. The rearrangement links TRBV4-1 to TRBJ2-3; D possibly corresponds to TRBD2 (6 bases). Trimming removed 2 bases from V and 7 bases from J, with 19 bases in between. The CDR3 contains 16 residues. Germline V gene sequence: CDR1 MGHRA, CDR2 YSYEKL.

This chain uses TRBV11-2 with TRBJ2-3; 11 nucleotides match TRBD2. Germline CDR1 and CDR2: SGHAT and FQNNGV. The V gene end was trimmed by 6 bases and the J gene end by 6 bases; junction bases not matched to a gene: 11. This CDR3 has 16 residues. The CDR3 loop is CASSYTGTSGIDTQYF. CDR3 nucleotide sequence: TGTGCCAGCAGTTATACCGGGACTAGCGGTATCGATACGCAGTATTTT.

This clonotype was detected many times. The chain joins TRBV12-3 or TRBV12-4 to TRBJ2-1; TRBD1 matches 9 bases. The CDR3 is 12 residues long. With V trimmed by 6 bases and J by 10 bases, 4 bases remained unmatched. Here the CDR3 reads CASSQDRGEQFF. The CDR3 DNA sequence: TGTGCCAGCAGCCAAGACAGGGGGGAGCAGTTCTTC.

The V and J genes are TRBV27 and TRBJ2-7; 7 positions agree with TRBD2. In germline, CDR1 is MNHEY, CDR2 SMNVEV (reference sequence). The V segment lost 5 bases and the J segment 2 bases; nucleotides outside the gene matches: 12. The CDR3 extends over 16 amino acids. In DNA, the CDR3 is TGTGCCAGCAGTGCCCGCCCAGCGGGAATGACCTACGAGCAGTACTTC. Translation gives CASSARPAGMTYEQYF.

This clonotype was detected a few times. The gene calls are TRBV5-1 and TRBJ1-4; D gene ambiguous. Looked up from germline, CDR1 is SGHRS and CDR2 is YFSETQ. Deletions cut 0 bases from V and 0 bases from J, with 9 bases between. The CDR3 length is 16 residues. The CDR3 protein is CASSLDGSATNEKLFF. The CDR3 region has the DNA TGCGCCAGCAGCTTGGATGGGAGCGCAACTAATGAAAAACTGTTTTTT.

The V and J genes are TRBV7-8 and TRBJ2-6; D is unclear. V was clipped by 7 bases and J by 1 base, with 23 bases between them. There are 19 residues in the CDR3. Looked up from germline, CDR1 is SGHVS and CDR2 is FQNEAQ. The CDR3 sequence is CASNPHSETLVSGANVLTF. DNA for the CDR3: TGTGCCAGCAACCCCCACTCGGAGACGTTGGTTTCTGGGGCCAACGTCCTGACTTTC.